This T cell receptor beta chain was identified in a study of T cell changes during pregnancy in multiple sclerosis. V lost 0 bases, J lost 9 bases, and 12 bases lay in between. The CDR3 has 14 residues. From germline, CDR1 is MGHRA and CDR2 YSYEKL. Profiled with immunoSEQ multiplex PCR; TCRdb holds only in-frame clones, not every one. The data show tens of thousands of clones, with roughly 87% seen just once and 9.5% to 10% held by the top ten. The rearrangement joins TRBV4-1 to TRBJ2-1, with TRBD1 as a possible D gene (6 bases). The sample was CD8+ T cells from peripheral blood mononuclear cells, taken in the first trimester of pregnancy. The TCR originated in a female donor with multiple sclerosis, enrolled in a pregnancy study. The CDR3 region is CASSQEAGVVEQFF. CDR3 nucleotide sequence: TGCGCCAGCAGCCAAGAAGCAGGGGTGGTTGAGCAGTTCTTC.